The source of this T cell receptor (beta chain) is a study of Ad26.COV2.S vaccination and SARS-CoV-2 variants. This clone was seen a handful of times. Assay: immunoSEQ multiplex PCR; the TCRdb copy retains only in-frame clones and omits some. There are about 400,000 clones in the sample; 83% occur only once, and almost 7.5% lies in the top ten. The V end lost 3 bases, the J end lost 1 base, and 12 bases lay between the germline ends. The CDR3 loop spans 15 amino acids. Germline V CDR1 and CDR2: WNHNN, SYGVQD (reference sequence). This sample's treatment: around 19 received Ad26.COV2.S at low or high dose, single or two shots; roughly 5 received placebo; per-sample allocation not given. Vaccine and placebo recipients were sampled on day 63 after the first injection.

The TCR sequence derives from a person aged 18-65 years who received the Ad26.COV2.S COVID-19 vaccine or a placebo. J is TRBJ1-1 and V is TRBV10-1; D possibly corresponds to TRBD1 (5 bases). The sample was peripheral blood, taken in a trial of Ad26.COV2.S vaccine versus placebo. CDR3 sequence reads: CASSELGRPNTEAFF. CDR3 coding DNA: TGCGCCAGCAGTGAATTGGGACGGCCGAACACTGAAGCTTTCTTT.